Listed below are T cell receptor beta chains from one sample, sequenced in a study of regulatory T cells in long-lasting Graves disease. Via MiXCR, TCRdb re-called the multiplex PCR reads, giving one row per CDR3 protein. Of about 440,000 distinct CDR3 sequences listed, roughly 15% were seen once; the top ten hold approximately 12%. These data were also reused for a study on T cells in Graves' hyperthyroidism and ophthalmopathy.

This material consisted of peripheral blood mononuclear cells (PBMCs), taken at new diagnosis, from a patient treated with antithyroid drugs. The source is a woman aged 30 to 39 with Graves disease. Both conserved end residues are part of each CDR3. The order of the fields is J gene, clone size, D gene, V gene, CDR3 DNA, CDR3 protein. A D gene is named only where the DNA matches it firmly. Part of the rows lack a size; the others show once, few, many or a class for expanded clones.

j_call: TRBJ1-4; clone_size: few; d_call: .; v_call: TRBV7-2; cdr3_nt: TGTGCCAGCAGCGAAATGGGCAGGAGTAATGAAAAACTGTTTTTT; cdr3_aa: CASSEMGRSNEKLFF
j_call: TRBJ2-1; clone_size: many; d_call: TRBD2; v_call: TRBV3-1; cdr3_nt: TGTGCCAGCAGCCAGGGCGGGGGTGGTGAGCAGTTCTTC; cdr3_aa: CASSQGGGGEQFF
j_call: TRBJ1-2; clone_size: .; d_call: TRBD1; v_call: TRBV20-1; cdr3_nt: TGCAGTGCTTCGGACAGGGGCGCCGTTCTAGTTGGCTACACCTTC; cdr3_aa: CSASDRGAVLVGYTF
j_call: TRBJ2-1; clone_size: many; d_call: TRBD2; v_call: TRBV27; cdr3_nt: TGTGCCAGCAGCTTTAGCGGGGGCTCCTACAATGAGCAGTTCTTC; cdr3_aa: CASSFSGGSYNEQFF
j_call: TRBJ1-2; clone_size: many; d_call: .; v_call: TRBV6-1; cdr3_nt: TGTGCCAGCAGCCGGACAGCTAACTATGGCTACACCTTC; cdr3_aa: CASSRTANYGYTF
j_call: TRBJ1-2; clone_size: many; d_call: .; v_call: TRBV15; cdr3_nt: TGTGCCACCAGCAGAGCAGCGAGCTATGGCTACACCTTC; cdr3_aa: CATSRAASYGYTF
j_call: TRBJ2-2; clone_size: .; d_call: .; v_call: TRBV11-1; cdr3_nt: TGTGCCAGCGGAGGGGGGACGAACACCGGGGAGCTGTTTTTT; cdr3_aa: CASGGGTNTGELFF
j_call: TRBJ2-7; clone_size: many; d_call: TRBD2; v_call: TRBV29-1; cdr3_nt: TGCAGCGTTGCCGGGACTAGCGGCAAAAGCTCCTACGAGCAGTACTTC; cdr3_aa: CSVAGTSGKSSYEQYF
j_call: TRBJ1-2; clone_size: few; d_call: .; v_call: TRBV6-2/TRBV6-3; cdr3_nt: TGTGCCAGCAGTTATTCTGGGGCGGGGGTAAGCGGCTACACCTTC; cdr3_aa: CASSYSGAGVSGYTF
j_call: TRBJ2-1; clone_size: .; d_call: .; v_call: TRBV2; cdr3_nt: TGTGCCAGCGGCCCGAGCAGCGGGCCCAATGAGCAGTTCTTC; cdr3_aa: CASGPSSGPNEQFF
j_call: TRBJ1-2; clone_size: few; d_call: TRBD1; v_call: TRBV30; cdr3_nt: TGTGCCTGGAGGGATACAGGGGGCGGGGGTGGCTACACCTTC; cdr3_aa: CAWRDTGGGGGYTF
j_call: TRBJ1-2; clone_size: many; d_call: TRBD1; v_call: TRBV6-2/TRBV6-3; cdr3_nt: TGTGCCAGCAGTTATTCAGACAGGGGATCGGGTGGCTACACCTTC; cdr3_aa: CASSYSDRGSGGYTF
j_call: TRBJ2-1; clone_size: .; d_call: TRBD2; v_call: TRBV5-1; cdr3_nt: TGCGCCAGCTCCATAGCGGGAGGTTTCAATGAGCAGTTCTTC; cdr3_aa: CASSIAGGFNEQFF
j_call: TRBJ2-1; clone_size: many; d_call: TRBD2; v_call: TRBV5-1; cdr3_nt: TGCGCCAGCAGCAAACCGGGACTAGCAGTCAATGAGCAGTTCTTC; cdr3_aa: CASSKPGLAVNEQFF
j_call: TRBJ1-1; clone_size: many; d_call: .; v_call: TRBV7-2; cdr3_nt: TGTGCCAGCGAACTGAGTAGGAACACTGAAGCTTTCTTT; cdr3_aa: CASELSRNTEAFF
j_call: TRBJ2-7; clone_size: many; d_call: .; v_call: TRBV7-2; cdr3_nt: TGTGCCAGCAGGGGCGTCGGGGCGGCCGGCGAGCAGTACTTC; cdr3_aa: CASRGVGAAGEQYF
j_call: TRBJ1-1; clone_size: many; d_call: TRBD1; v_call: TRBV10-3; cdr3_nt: TGTGCCATCAGTGGGGACAGGGGGGTGAACACTGAAGCTTTCTTT; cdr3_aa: CAISGDRGVNTEAFF
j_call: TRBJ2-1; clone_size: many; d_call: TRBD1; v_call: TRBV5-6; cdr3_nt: TGTGCCAGCAGCTTGGCATTAGGGACAGGGGCCTACAATGAGCAGTTCTTC; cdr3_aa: CASSLALGTGAYNEQFF
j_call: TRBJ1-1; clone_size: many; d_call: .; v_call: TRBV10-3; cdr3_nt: TGTGCCATCAGTGAGTTGAGAGACACTGAAGCTTTCTTT; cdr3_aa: CAISELRDTEAFF